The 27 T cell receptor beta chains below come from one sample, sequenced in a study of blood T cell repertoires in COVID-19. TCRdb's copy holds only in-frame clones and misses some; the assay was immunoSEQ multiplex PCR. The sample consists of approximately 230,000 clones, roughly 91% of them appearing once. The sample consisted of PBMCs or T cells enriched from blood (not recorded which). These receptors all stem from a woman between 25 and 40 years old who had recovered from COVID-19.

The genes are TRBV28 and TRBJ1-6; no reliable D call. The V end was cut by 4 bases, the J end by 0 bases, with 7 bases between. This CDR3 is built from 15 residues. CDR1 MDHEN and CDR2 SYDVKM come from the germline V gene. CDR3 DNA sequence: TGTGCCAGCAGTTCCGAGGGCTCCTATAATTCACCCCTCCACTTT. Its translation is CASSSEGSYNSPLHF.

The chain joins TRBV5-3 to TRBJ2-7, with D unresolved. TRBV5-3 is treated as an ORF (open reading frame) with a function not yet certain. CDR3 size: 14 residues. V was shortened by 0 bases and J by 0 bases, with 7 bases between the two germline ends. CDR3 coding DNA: TGTGCCAGAAGCTTGGCAGGCCTCTCCTACGAGCAGTACTTC. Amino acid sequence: CARSLAGLSYEQYF.

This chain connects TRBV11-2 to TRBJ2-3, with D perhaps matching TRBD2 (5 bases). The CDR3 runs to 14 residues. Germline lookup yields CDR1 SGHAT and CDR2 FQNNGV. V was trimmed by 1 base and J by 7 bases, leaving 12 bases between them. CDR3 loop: CASSLGGRGNTQYF. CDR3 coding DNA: TGTGCCAGCAGCTTAGGGGGTCGGGGAAATACGCAGTATTTT.

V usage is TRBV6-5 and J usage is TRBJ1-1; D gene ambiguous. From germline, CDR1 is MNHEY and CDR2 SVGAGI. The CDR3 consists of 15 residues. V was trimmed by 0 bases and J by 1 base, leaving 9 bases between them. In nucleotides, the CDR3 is TGTGCCAGCAGTTACTCGACCAGGTCGAACACTGAAGCTTTCTTT. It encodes CASSYSTRSNTEAFF.

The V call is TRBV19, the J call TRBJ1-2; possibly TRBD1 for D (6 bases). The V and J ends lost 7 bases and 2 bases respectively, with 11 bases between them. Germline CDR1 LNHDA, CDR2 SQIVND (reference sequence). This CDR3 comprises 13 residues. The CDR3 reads CASNGQLNYGYTF. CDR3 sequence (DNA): TGTGCCAGTAACGGACAGTTGAACTATGGCTACACCTTC.

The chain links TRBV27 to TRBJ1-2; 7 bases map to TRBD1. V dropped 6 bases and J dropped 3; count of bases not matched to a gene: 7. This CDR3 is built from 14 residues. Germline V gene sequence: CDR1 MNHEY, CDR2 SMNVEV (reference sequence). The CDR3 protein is CASSLDREYYGYTF. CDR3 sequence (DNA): TGTGCCAGCAGCCTCGACAGGGAGTACTATGGCTACACCTTC.

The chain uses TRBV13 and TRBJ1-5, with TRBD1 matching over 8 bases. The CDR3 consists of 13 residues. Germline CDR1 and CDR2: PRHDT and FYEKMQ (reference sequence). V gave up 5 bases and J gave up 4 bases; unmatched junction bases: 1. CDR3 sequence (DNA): TGTGCCAGCAGCCGACAGGGGAATCAGCCCCAGCATTTT. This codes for CASSRQGNQPQHF.

Written as DNA, the CDR3 is TGTGCCAGCAGCCCATTCGGGAACTCCTACGAGCAGTACTTC. Amino acid sequence: CASSPFGNSYEQYF. The V gene is TRBV2, the J gene TRBJ2-7; tentatively, D is TRBD2 (5 bases). Germline V CDR1 and CDR2: SNHLY, FYNNEI. The CDR3 is made up of 14 amino acids. V shed 6 bases and J shed 0 bases, with 12 bases lying between them. Looking up the rest from reference TRBV2 and TRBJ2-7 gives the full variable domain: EPEVTQTPSHQVTQMGQEVILRCVPISNHLYFYWYRQILGQKVEFLVSFYNNEISEKSEIFDDQFSVERPDGSNFTLKIRSTKLEDSAMYFCASSPFGNSYEQYFGPGTRLTVT.

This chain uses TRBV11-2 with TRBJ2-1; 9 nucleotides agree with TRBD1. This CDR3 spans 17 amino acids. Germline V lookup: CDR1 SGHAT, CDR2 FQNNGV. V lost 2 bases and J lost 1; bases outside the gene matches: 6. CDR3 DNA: TGTGCCAGCAGCTTAAAGTCCGGGACAGGGTCCTACAATGAGCAGTTCTTC. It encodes CASSLKSGTGSYNEQFF.

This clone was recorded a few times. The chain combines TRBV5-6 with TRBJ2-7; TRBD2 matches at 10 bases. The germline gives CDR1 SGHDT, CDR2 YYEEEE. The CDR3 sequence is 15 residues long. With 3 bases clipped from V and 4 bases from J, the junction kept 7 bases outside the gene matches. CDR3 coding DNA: TGTGCCAGCAGCTGGCGGACTAGCGGATCATACGAGCAGTACTTC. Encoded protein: CASSWRTSGSYEQYF.

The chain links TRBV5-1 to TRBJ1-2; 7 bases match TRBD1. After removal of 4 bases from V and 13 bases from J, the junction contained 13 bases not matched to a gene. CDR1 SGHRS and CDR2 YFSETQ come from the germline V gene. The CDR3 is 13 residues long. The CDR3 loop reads CASSPETGTFFTF. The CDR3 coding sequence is TGCGCCAGCAGCCCTGAGACAGGGACCTTCTTCACCTTC.

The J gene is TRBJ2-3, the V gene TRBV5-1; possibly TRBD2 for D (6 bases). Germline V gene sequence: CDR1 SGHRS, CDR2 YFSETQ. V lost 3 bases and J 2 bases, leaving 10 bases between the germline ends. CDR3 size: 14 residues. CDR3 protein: CASSWGTYTDTQYF. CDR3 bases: TGCGCCAGCAGCTGGGGGACTTACACAGATACGCAGTATTTT.

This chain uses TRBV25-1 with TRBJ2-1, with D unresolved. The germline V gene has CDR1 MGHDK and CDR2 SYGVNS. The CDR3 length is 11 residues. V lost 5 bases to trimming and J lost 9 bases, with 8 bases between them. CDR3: CASSLRVEQFF. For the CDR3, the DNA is TGTGCCAGCAGTCTTCGGGTTGAGCAGTTCTTC.

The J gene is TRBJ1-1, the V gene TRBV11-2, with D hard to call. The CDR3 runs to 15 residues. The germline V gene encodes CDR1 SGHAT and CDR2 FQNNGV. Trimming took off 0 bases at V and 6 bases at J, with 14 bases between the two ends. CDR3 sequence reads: CASSLDEWSGAEAFF. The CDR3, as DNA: TGTGCCAGCAGCTTAGATGAATGGAGTGGCGCTGAAGCTTTCTTT.

The chain's CDR3 is CASSVTGPLQPQHF. CDR3 DNA sequence: TGTGCCAGCAGCGTAACAGGGCCTTTACAGCCCCAGCATTTT. This chain links TRBV9 with TRBJ1-5, with D perhaps matching TRBD1 (6 bases). The ends were cut back, 1 base at V and 7 bases at J, with 12 bases in the middle. CDR1 is SGDLS, CDR2 YYNGEE, per germline. CDR3 length: 14 amino acids.

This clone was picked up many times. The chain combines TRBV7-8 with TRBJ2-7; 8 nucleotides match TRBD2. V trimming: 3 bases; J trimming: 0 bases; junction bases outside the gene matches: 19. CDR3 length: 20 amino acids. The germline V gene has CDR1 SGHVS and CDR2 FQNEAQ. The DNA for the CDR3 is TGTGCCAGCAGCTTCCCTGGGGAGGGAGCGGGAGAGGTGGGCTCCTACGAGCAGTACTTC. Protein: CASSFPGEGAGEVGSYEQYF.

DNA of the CDR3: TGTGCCACCAGTGAACGGGACAGGGGGACTGGGGCCAACGTCCTGACTTTC. It codes for CATSERDRGTGANVLTF. The genes are TRBV24-1 and TRBJ2-6, with 11 bases identical to TRBD1. The trim removed 4 bases at V and 2 bases at J, leaving 3 bases unmatched. This CDR3 has 17 residues. Germline CDR1 reads KGHDR; CDR2 reads SFDVKD.

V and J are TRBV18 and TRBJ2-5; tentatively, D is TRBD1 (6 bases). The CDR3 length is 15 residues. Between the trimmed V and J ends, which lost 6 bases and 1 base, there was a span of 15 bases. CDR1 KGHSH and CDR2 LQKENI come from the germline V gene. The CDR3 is CASSPYRDTQETQYF. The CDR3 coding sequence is TGTGCCAGCTCCCCTTACCGGGACACCCAAGAGACCCAGTACTTC.

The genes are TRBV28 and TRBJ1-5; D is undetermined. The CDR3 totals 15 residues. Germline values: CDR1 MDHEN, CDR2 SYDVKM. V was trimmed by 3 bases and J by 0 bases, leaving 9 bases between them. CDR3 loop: CASSFWEYSNQPQHF. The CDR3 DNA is TGTGCCAGCAGTTTTTGGGAGTATAGCAATCAGCCCCAGCATTTT.

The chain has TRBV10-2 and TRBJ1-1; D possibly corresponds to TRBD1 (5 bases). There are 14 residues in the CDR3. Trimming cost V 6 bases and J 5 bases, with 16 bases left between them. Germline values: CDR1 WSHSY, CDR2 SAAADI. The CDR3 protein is CASSGGGLITEAFF. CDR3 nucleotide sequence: TGCGCCAGCAGCGGCGGGGGTTTAATAACTGAAGCTTTCTTT.

CDR3 sequence reads: CAIPGTGTIVSYEQYF. CDR3 in DNA: TGTGCCATCCCCGGGACAGGGACTATAGTCTCCTACGAGCAGTACTTC. This chain uses TRBV10-3 with TRBJ2-7; TRBD1 agrees at 9 bases. The length of the CDR3 is 16 residues. Trimming took 8 bases from V and 0 from J; bases not matched to a gene: 11. CDR1 ENHRY and CDR2 SYGVKD come from the germline V gene.

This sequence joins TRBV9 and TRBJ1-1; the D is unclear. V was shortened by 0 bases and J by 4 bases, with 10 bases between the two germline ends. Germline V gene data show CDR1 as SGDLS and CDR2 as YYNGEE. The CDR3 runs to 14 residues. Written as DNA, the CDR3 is TGTGCCAGCAGCGTAGAGATCGGAGGCACTGAAGCTTTCTTT. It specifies CASSVEIGGTEAFF.

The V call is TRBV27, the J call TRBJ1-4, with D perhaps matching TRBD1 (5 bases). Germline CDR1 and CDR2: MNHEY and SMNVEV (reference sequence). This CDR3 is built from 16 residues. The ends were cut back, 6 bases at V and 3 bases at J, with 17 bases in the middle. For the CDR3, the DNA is TGTGCCAGCAGAACTCAGGGTCTTCTGCCTAATGAAAAACTGTTTTTT. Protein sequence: CASRTQGLLPNEKLFF.

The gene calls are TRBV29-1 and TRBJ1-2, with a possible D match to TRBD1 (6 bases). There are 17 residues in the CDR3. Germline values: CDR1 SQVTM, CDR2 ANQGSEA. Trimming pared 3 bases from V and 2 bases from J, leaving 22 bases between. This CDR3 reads CSVELVVQGQGNYGYTF. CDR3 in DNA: TGCAGCGTTGAGCTTGTGGTACAGGGTCAAGGCAACTATGGCTACACCTTC. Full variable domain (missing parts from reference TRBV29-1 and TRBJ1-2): SAVISQKPSRDICQRGTSLTIQCQVDSQVTMMFWYRQQPGQSLTLIATANQGSEATYESGFVIDKFPISRPNLTFSTLTVSNMSPEDSSIYLCSVELVVQGQGNYGYTFGSGTRLTVV.

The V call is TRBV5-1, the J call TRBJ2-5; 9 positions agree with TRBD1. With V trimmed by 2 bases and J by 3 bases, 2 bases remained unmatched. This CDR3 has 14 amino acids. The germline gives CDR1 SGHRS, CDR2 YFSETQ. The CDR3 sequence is CASSLTGGEETQYF. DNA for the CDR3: TGCGCCAGCAGCTTAACAGGGGGCGAAGAGACCCAGTACTTC.

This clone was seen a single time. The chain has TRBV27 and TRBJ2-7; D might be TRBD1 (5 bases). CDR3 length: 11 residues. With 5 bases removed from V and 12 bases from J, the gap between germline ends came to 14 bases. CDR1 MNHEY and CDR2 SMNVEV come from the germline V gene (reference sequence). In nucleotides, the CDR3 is TGTGCCAGCAGTCAAACAGGTGTGTGGTACTTC. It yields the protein CASSQTGVWYF.

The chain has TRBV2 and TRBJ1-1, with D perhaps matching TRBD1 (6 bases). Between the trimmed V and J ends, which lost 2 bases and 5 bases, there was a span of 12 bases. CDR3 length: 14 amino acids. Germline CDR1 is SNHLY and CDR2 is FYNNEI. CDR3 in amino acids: CASSEMQGKTEAFF. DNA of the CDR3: TGTGCCAGCAGTGAAATGCAGGGGAAAACTGAAGCTTTCTTT.